These 22 T cell receptor beta chains were all obtained from the same sample, sequenced in a study of identical twins (dated by TCRdb to the mid-2010s). Library construction relied on 5' RACE. These reads were obtained on an Illumina HiSeq 2000. TCRdb passed the public sequencing reads through fastp at Q25 and MiXCR, retaining productive beta sequences. Each record represents a unique CDR3 protein, reported with the most common genes and DNA among its rows. This sample is represented by some 710,000 distinct CDR3 sequences; 6% to 6.5% of them were singletons. 1.5% to 2% of the sample is in the top ten clones. The source material was naive T cells sorted from blood. The meaning of the sample's cell subset or site label: cells isolated with a human naive T-cell isolation kit. Receptors were obtained from a man younger than 30 in good health.

This clonotype was picked up a small number of times. This chain uses TRBV7-8 with TRBJ2-1; 9 nucleotides line up with TRBD2. V gave up 5 bases and J gave up 8 bases; unmatched junction bases: 7. The CDR3 has 14 residues. Germline-derived CDR1 and CDR2 are SGHVS and FQNEAQ. The CDR3 sequence is CASSPWTSADEQFF. The CDR3 DNA is TGTGCCAGCAGCCCCTGGACTAGCGCCGATGAGCAGTTCTTC.

This clonotype was detected ten times or more. This chain connects TRBV18 to TRBJ2-7; 7 nucleotides agree with TRBD2. The junction had 5 bases not matched to a gene; V was cut back by 3 bases and J by 6 bases. The CDR3 runs to 13 residues. Germline V gives CDR1 KGHSH, CDR2 LQKENI. The DNA for the CDR3 is TGTGCCAGCTCACCTGAAGGGAGGGTCGAGCAGTACGTC. The encoded protein is CASSPEGRVEQYV.

This clonotype was detected only a few times. The CDR3 region has the DNA TGTGCCAGCAGCCGGGGCCTAGCGGGAGTTTACAATGAGCAGTTCTTC. This encodes CASSRGLAGVYNEQFF. The J gene is TRBJ2-1, the V gene TRBV11-2; the match to TRBD2 covers 10 bases. The V and J ends lost 5 bases and 4 bases, in that order; junction bases with no gene match: 8. From germline, CDR1 is SGHAT and CDR2 FQNNGV. This CDR3 contains 16 residues.

This clonotype has a handful of counts. The rearrangement links TRBV7-9 to TRBJ2-1; TRBD2 might be the D (6 bases). CDR3 length: 14 amino acids. CDR1 SEHNR and CDR2 FQNEAQ come from the germline V gene (reference sequence). The ends were cut back, 4 bases at V and 6 bases at J, with 13 bases in the middle. This CDR3 reads CASSSPGLPNEQFF. CDR3 sequence (DNA): TGTGCCAGCAGCTCCCCGGGACTCCCCAATGAGCAGTTCTTC.

Many counts were recorded for this clonotype. The rearrangement joins TRBV7-9 to TRBJ2-7; no reliable D call. From germline, CDR1 is SEHNR and CDR2 FQNEAQ (reference sequence). The CDR3 has 14 amino acids. V lost 0 bases, J lost 1 base, and 7 bases lay in between. The CDR3 loop reads CASSLAWASYEQYF. DNA of the CDR3: TGTGCCAGCAGCTTAGCCTGGGCGTCCTACGAGCAGTACTTC.

In its sample, this clonotype was seen many times. V is TRBV12-3 or TRBV12-4 and J is TRBJ2-5; D is uncertain. The V end was cut by 5 bases, the J end by 3 bases, with 10 bases between. The CDR3 loop spans 13 amino acids. CDR3 DNA sequence: TGTGCCAGCAGTCGGACGGACGAAGAGACCCAGTACTTC. Translated: CASSRTDEETQYF.

This clonotype was counted a few times. V and J are TRBV15 and TRBJ2-3, with TRBD2 as a possible D gene (5 bases). Germline V gives CDR1 LNHNV, CDR2 YYDKDF (reference sequence). This CDR3 comprises 17 residues. V was pared by 0 bases and J by 4 bases, with 17 bases between. The CDR3 loop reads CATSREGALARADTQYF. CDR3 bases: TGTGCCACCAGCAGAGAAGGAGCGCTAGCTAGGGCAGATACGCAGTATTTT. The full variable domain, its missing parts supplied by reference TRBV15 and TRBJ2-3, is DAMVIQNPRYQVTQFGKPVTLSCSQTLNHNVMYWYQQKSSQAPKLLFHYYDKDFNNEADTPDNFQSRRPNTSFCFLDIRSPGLGDTAMYLCATSREGALARADTQYFGPGTRLTVL.

This clonotype was counted many times. The chain recombines TRBV27 with TRBJ2-5; TRBD2 matches at 8 bases. The CDR3 has 13 residues. Germline V gives CDR1 MNHEY, CDR2 SMNVEV (reference sequence). Trimming removed 3 bases from V and 9 bases from J; junction bases left unmatched: 6. CDR3 sequence reads: CASSFGGESPQYF. In DNA, the CDR3 is TGTGCCAGCAGTTTCGGGGGGGAGTCTCCCCAGTACTTC.

The chain carries TRBV6-2 or TRBV6-3 and TRBJ1-2; the D gene is possibly TRBD1 (5 bases). CDR1 is MNHEY and CDR2 is SVGEGT in the germline V gene. This CDR3 region has 14 residues. V was trimmed by 2 bases and J by 7 bases, leaving 14 bases between them. CDR3 coding DNA: TGTGCCAGCAGTTACCTGGGGGGAACCGGTGGCTACACCTTC. Its protein product is CASSYLGGTGGYTF.

This clonotype has just a few counts. This chain connects TRBV5-1 to TRBJ2-1; weak D call: TRBD1 (5 bases). The CDR3 totals 13 residues. The V end was cut by 3 bases, the J end by 5 bases, with 9 bases between. Germline CDR1 and CDR2: SGHRS and YFSETQ. CDR3 bases: TGCGCCAGCAGCTCGGACACCAACAATGAGCAGTTCTTC. Its translation: CASSSDTNNEQFF. Supplemented by reference TRBV5-1 and TRBJ2-1, the full variable domain reads KAGVTQTPRYLIKTRGQQVTLSCSPISGHRSVSWYQQTPGQGLQFLFEYFSETQRNKGNFPGRFSGRQFSNSRSEMNVSTLELGDSALYLCASSSDTNNEQFFGPGTRLTVL.

This clonotype was picked up many times. This chain links TRBV6-2 or TRBV6-3 with TRBJ2-1; 7 nucleotides align to TRBD1. The CDR3 covers 12 residues. Germline V gene lookup returns CDR1 MNHEY and CDR2 SVGEGT. Trimming removed 6 bases from V and 9 bases from J; junction bases left unmatched: 5. The CDR3 sequence: CASRPPGGEQFF. CDR3 bases: TGTGCCAGCAGGCCCCCAGGGGGTGAGCAGTTCTTC.

This chain joins TRBV10-3 and TRBJ2-7, with 10 bases aligning to TRBD1. V shed 4 bases and J 4 bases; nucleotides not matched to a gene: 4. CDR1 and CDR2 from the germline V gene are ENHRY and SYGVKD. The CDR3 runs to 14 residues. The CDR3 protein is CAISGGTGVYEQYF. CDR3 coding DNA: TGTGCCATCAGTGGGGGGACAGGGGTATACGAGCAGTACTTC.

The sample holds many counts of this clonotype. The rearrangement joins TRBV28 to TRBJ2-7; no definite D call. CDR3 size: 13 residues. Germline CDR1 MDHEN, CDR2 SYDVKM. The V end lost 2 bases, the J end lost 2 bases, and 7 bases lay between the germline ends. CDR3 in DNA: TGTGCCAGCAGTTTAGGATACCCCTACGAGCAGTACTTC. Its protein is CASSLGYPYEQYF. Supplemented by reference TRBV28 and TRBJ2-7, the full variable domain reads DVKVTQSSRYLVKRTGEKVFLECVQDMDHENMFWYRQDPGLGLRLIYFSYDVKMKEKGDIPEGYSVSREKKERFSLILESASTNQTSMYLCASSLGYPYEQYFGPGTRLTVT.

V usage is TRBV10-2 and J usage is TRBJ2-7, with TRBD1 as a possible D gene (6 bases). From germline, CDR1 is WSHSY and CDR2 SAAADI. This CDR3 has 13 amino acids. V dropped 0 bases and J dropped 5 bases, with 8 bases sitting between them. CDR3 in amino acids: CASSESTGDEQYF. The CDR3 DNA follows: TGCGCCAGCAGTGAGTCGACAGGAGACGAGCAGTACTTC.

This clonotype has only a few counts. The CDR3 DNA reads TGTGCCAGCACCCTCTGGGACTCTGGGGCCAACGTCCTGACTTTC. Residues: CASTLWDSGANVLTF. The chain carries TRBV9 and TRBJ2-6; no clear D. The CDR3 loop spans 15 amino acids. Germline values: CDR1 SGDLS, CDR2 YYNGEE. V lost 6 bases and J 0 bases, leaving 10 bases between the germline ends.

This clonotype occurred many times. V gene TRBV7-2 combines with J gene TRBJ2-4; D is tentatively TRBD1 or TRBD2 (5 bases each). Trimming stripped 1 base from V and 16 bases from J, with 11 bases between. The germline V gene encodes CDR1 SGHTA and CDR2 FQGNSA. The CDR3 extends over 11 amino acids. CDR3 DNA sequence: TGTGCCAGCAGCTTAGGGGACCTTCGTTACTTC. It specifies CASSLGDLRYF.

This clonotype appeared many times. The V gene is TRBV29-1, the J gene TRBJ2-7; 14 bases map to TRBD2. The CDR3 totals 15 residues. Losses at the gene ends were 4 bases for V and 4 bases for J; bases not matched to a gene: 6. Germline assignment: CDR1 SQVTM and CDR2 ANQGSEA. CDR3 in amino acids: CSVAGTSGRGYEQYF. The CDR3 coding sequence is TGCAGCGTTGCCGGGACTAGCGGGAGAGGTTACGAGCAGTACTTC.

This clonotype was recorded a few times. The rearrangement links TRBV29-1 to TRBJ2-5; D call uncertain. The CDR3 has 13 residues. The V and J ends lost 4 bases and 1 base respectively, with 10 bases between them. Germline CDR1 SQVTM, CDR2 ANQGSEA. The CDR3 sequence is CSVAQVPQETQYF. In DNA form, the CDR3 reads TGCAGCGTTGCGCAGGTGCCCCAAGAGACCCAGTACTTC. Filled out from reference TRBV29-1 and TRBJ2-5, the complete variable domain reads SAVISQKPSRDICQRGTSLTIQCQVDSQVTMMFWYRQQPGQSLTLIATANQGSEATYESGFVIDKFPISRPNLTFSTLTVSNMSPEDSSIYLCSVAQVPQETQYFGPGTRLLVL.

This clonotype was counted at least ten times. This chain connects TRBV5-1 to TRBJ2-1, with 12 bases lining up with TRBD2. This CDR3 is 17 amino acids long. CDR1 and CDR2 from the germline V gene are SGHRS and YFSETQ. The J segment lost 4 bases and the V segment lost 3 bases, leaving 8 bases of the junction unmatched. CDR3 in amino acids: CASSSGLAGTVYNEQFF. The CDR3 DNA reads as TGCGCCAGCAGCTCCGGACTAGCGGGGACAGTTTACAATGAGCAGTTCTTC.

This clonotype was recorded at least ten times. The chain links TRBV5-6 to TRBJ1-6; D call uncertain. Looked up from germline, CDR1 is SGHDT and CDR2 is YYEEEE. With 3 bases removed from V and 7 bases from J, the gap between germline ends came to 8 bases. This CDR3 has 13 residues. The CDR3 loop is CASSSIANSPLHF. The CDR3, as DNA: TGTGCCAGCAGCTCCATCGCCAATTCACCCCTCCACTTT.

In its sample, this clonotype was seen many times. The J gene is TRBJ1-4, the V gene TRBV10-3, with D possibly TRBD1 on 5 matching bases. Germline CDR1 ENHRY, CDR2 SYGVKD. This CDR3 spans 12 amino acids. V was trimmed by 10 bases and J by 1 base, leaving 7 bases between them. In DNA, the CDR3 is TGTGCCACTGGGGGAACTAATGAAAAACTGTTTTTT. This encodes CATGGTNEKLFF.

Ten or more counts support this clonotype. This rearrangement joins TRBV7-2 to TRBJ2-5; D unresolved. V lost 1 base, J lost 4 bases, and 7 bases lay in between. There are 13 residues in the CDR3. Germline V gene lookup returns CDR1 SGHTA and CDR2 FQGNSA. CDR3 sequence: CASSLVVLETQYF. Written as DNA, the CDR3 is TGTGCCAGCAGCTTAGTGGTGCTAGAGACCCAGTACTTC. Full variable domain (missing parts from reference TRBV7-2 and TRBJ2-5): GAGVSQSPSNKVTEKGKDVELRCDPISGHTALYWYRQSLGQGLEFLIYFQGNSAPDKSGLPSDRFSAERTGGSVSTLTIQRTQQEDSAVYLCASSLVVLETQYFGPGTRLLVL.